The clone carrying this T cell receptor beta chain came up many times. V lost 5 bases to trimming and J lost 6 bases, with 17 bases between them. Looked up from germline, CDR1 is SEHNR and CDR2 is FQNEAQ (reference sequence). This CDR3 spans 15 amino acids. This specimen belongs to a study of spatial heterogeneity in lung cancer. Overall study: Available follow-up PBMC samples, collected a median of roughly two years post-resection, were sequenced.

Sample time point: blood at routine non-recurrence follow-up after resection. The study sequenced unsorted whole RNA from tumor, nontumor lung or frozen PBMC. TCRdb re-called the 5' RACE reads through MiXCR, storing one row per CDR3 protein. The sample consists of about 120,000 distinct CDR3 sequences, 12% of them appearing once. This receptor was identified in a male donor with early-stage non-small cell lung cancer. The chain is built from TRBV7-9 and TRBJ2-1; a possible D gene is TRBD1 (5 bases). The sample here was PBMCs, taken at follow-up. The CDR3 DNA sequence: TGTGCCAGCAGCCCCCCATTCAGGGTCGGCAATGAGCAGTTCTTC. Translated: CASSPPFRVGNEQFF.